The present TCR beta chain was sequenced within a study of T cell responses to AZD1222 COVID-19 vaccine. Study-wide findings and caveats: Nearly half of the spike-specific TCRs reportedly recognize variant regions that carry no mutations. Only 5 or 6 individuals given AZD1222 were seropositive at baseline. The donors showed a predominance of white British ancestry and of females, with possible underestimation of clonal diversity. Spike-wide vaccine-associated CD4 TCRs dominated at 160-218 and 743-854.

Libraries were prepared by immunoSEQ multiplex PCR; TCRdb keeps only in-frame clonotypes and omits some of them. Found here are some 170,000 clones, around 94% of them singletons; the top ten hold over 0.7%. Germline assignment: CDR1 MNHEY and CDR2 SVGEGT. The CDR3 extends over 13 amino acids. The germline V and J ends were trimmed by 2 bases and 3 bases, with 7 bases remaining between them. A word on this clone: Its antigen remains unidentified.

The clonotype comes from an adult in good health. The V call is TRBV6-2 or TRBV6-3, the J call TRBJ1-2; no firm D call. This specimen consisted of peripheral blood, obtained on day 0 of AZD1222 vaccination. The CDR3 protein is CASSYALHYGYTF. As DNA, the CDR3 is TGTGCCAGCAGTTACGCCTTACACTATGGCTACACCTTC.